This entry features one T cell receptor (beta chain) sequence. The sample belongs to a study of blood T cell repertoires in COVID-19. Study at large: T cells, B-cell-depleted T cells, or PBMCs provided the cDNA or gDNA that served as material.

Original processing notes: Amplification of reference gene primers was used by the study to estimate nucleated cell counts. Some clones are missing from TCRdb's copy, which holds only in-frame ones; the method was immunoSEQ multiplex PCR. D and trimming come from the DNA, and the V and J calls and clone size come from that table. The top ten hold over 0.95% of the sample, which has hundreds of thousands of clones, roughly nine tenths seen once. CDR1 and CDR2 from the germline V gene are SGHKS and YYEKEE (reference sequence). The length of the CDR3 is 16 residues. After removal of 0 bases from V and 1 base from J, the junction contained 3 bases not matched to a gene. Allocation to cohorts depended on clinical history reported by the participants.

The chain joins TRBV5-5 to TRBJ2-1; TRBD2 matches at 8 bases. The sample taken for sequencing was PBMCs or T cells enriched from blood (not recorded which). This sequence originates from a man aged 18 to 30 who had recovered from COVID-19. The CDR3 is CASSLAVAGSYNEQFF. In DNA form, the CDR3 reads TGTGCCAGCAGCTTGGCCGTAGCGGGATCCTACAATGAGCAGTTCTTC.